The 20 T cell receptor beta chains below come from one sample, sequenced in a study of CD8 T cells in ankylosing spondylitis. One entry per CDR3 protein results from TCRdb running MiXCR on the 5' RACE reads. The sample consists of roughly 180,000 distinct CDR3 sequences, approximately 12% of them appearing once. The sample comprised blood, either unsorted or a sorted T cell fraction (not recorded which). Receptors were obtained from a female donor with ankylosing spondylitis or in good health (not recorded which).

This clonotype was detected many times. The genes are TRBV28 and TRBJ2-1; D remains unclear. Germline V lookup: CDR1 MDHEN, CDR2 SYDVKM. Trimming pared 5 bases from V and 4 bases from J, leaving 9 bases between. The CDR3 consists of 13 residues. The CDR3 DNA sequence: TGTGCCAGCAGTCTTCGGAGTTACAATGAGCAGTTCTTC. Its protein product is CASSLRSYNEQFF.

This clonotype came up many times. CDR3 amino acids: CASSWDRGSYNEQFF. The CDR3 DNA follows: TGTGCCAGCAGCTGGGACAGGGGTTCCTACAATGAGCAGTTCTTC. The chain joins TRBV7-6 to TRBJ2-1; 10 bases agree with TRBD1. V dropped 4 bases and J dropped 1; count of bases not matched to a gene: 1. The V gene's germline CDR1 is SGHVS and CDR2 FNYEAQ. The CDR3 covers 15 residues. Drawing the rest from reference TRBV7-6 and TRBJ2-1, the complete variable domain is GAGVSQSPRYKVTKRGQDVALRCDPISGHVSLYWYRQALGQGPEFLTYFNYEAQQDKSGLPNDRFSAERPEGSISTLTIQRTEQRDSAMYRCASSWDRGSYNEQFFGPGTRLTVL.

This clonotype has only a few counts. The chain carries TRBV11-3 and TRBJ2-2; D is uncertain. This CDR3 has 13 amino acids. Looked up from germline, CDR1 is SGHNT and CDR2 is YENEEA. The V end was cut by 3 bases, the J end by 6 bases, with 8 bases between. The CDR3 DNA follows: TGTGCCAGCAGCTTTATCCCGGCCGGGGAGCTGTTTTTT. As protein: CASSFIPAGELFF.

The V and J genes are TRBV4-3 and TRBJ2-7; TRBD1 is a possible D gene (5 bases). The length of the CDR3 is 15 residues. V shed 5 bases and J shed 2 bases, with 16 bases lying between them. The germline V gene has CDR1 LGHNA and CDR2 YSLEER. CDR3 in amino acids: CASSFDSTAPYEQYF. In nucleotides, the CDR3 is TGCGCCAGCAGCTTTGATTCGACAGCCCCCTACGAGCAGTACTTC.

This clonotype was counted ten times or more. J is TRBJ2-2 and V is TRBV4-2; 12 bases agree with TRBD2. Looked up from germline, CDR1 is LGHNA and CDR2 is YNFKEQ. The CDR3 has 15 residues. V lost 1 base to trimming and J lost 9 bases; unmatched junction nucleotides: 3. CDR3 nucleotides: TGTGCCAGCAGCCAAGGGACTAGCGGGACCAGGGAGCTGTTTTTT. It specifies CASSQGTSGTRELFF.

There are many counts of this clonotype. V is TRBV7-3 and J is TRBJ2-1, with D maybe TRBD1 (5 bases). The length of the CDR3 is 12 residues. The V gene lost 2 bases and the J gene lost 14 bases, with 13 bases spanning the gap. Germline lookup yields CDR1 SGHTA and CDR2 FQGTGA. This CDR3 is CASSLDQGFKFF. Here the CDR3 DNA reads TGTGCCAGCAGCTTAGATCAGGGCTTTAAGTTCTTC.

This clonotype came up many times. The rearrangement uses TRBV7-2 and TRBJ2-5, with 8 bases aligning to TRBD2. The CDR3 runs 16 residues. The junction had 6 bases not matched to a gene; V was cut back by 1 base and J by 2 bases. CDR1 and CDR2 from the germline V gene are SGHTA and FQGNSA. In nucleotides, the CDR3 is TGTGCCAGCAGCTTAGAACTAGCGGACCTTCAAGAGACCCAGTACTTC. It specifies CASSLELADLQETQYF.

This clonotype appeared many times. V gene TRBV29-1 combines with J gene TRBJ1-2, with 8 bases identical to TRBD1. Germline values: CDR1 SQVTM, CDR2 ANQGSEA. This CDR3 is built from 18 residues. The V and J ends lost 1 base and 5 bases, in that order; junction bases with no gene match: 18. The CDR3 bases are TGCAGCGTTGAAGCCCGAGTTTTGGGACAGGAGCTTGGATATGGCTACACCTTC. It yields the protein CSVEARVLGQELGYGYTF.

This clonotype was seen at least ten times. The genes are TRBV20-1 and TRBJ2-7, with 9 bases aligning to TRBD1. The germline V gene has CDR1 DFQATT and CDR2 SNEGSKA (reference sequence). The CDR3 runs 14 residues. J gave up 1 base and V 4 bases, and 5 bases lay outside the gene matches. The CDR3 DNA reads as TGCAGTGCTACCCGGACAGGGGCGTCCTACGAGCAGTACTTC. It translates to CSATRTGASYEQYF.

This clonotype was recorded many times. The chain carries TRBV28 and TRBJ2-5, with D possibly being TRBD2 (5 bases). Between the trimmed V and J ends, which lost 2 bases and 9 bases, there was a span of 7 bases. The CDR3 runs to 11 residues. Germline V gene sequence: CDR1 MDHEN, CDR2 SYDVKM. In nucleotides, the CDR3 is TGTGCCAGCAGTTTACAGAGGGCCCAGTACTTC. This codes for CASSLQRAQYF.

This clonotype has a count of ten or more. This chain uses TRBV6-4 with TRBJ1-1; D is unresolved. Germline values: CDR1 MRHNA, CDR2 SNTAGT. The CDR3 loop spans 13 amino acids. V was shortened by 3 bases and J by 0 bases, with 5 bases between the two germline ends. CDR3 bases: TGTGCCAGCAGTGAGAGCATGAACACTGAAGCTTTCTTT. Translating gives CASSESMNTEAFF.

This clonotype was counted a few times. The chain is built from TRBV7-9 and TRBJ2-5, with TRBD1 identical over 8 bases. After removal of 3 bases from V and 4 bases from J, the junction contained 1 base not matched to a gene. CDR3 length: 13 residues. The germline V gene encodes CDR1 SEHNR and CDR2 FQNEAQ (reference sequence). The CDR3 here is CASSFGQGETQYF. The CDR3 bases are TGTGCCAGCAGCTTTGGACAGGGAGAGACCCAGTACTTC.

The rearrangement uses TRBV5-4 and TRBJ1-3; no definite D call. The CDR3 spans 14 residues. Between the trimmed V and J ends, which lost 6 bases and 0 bases, there was a span of 10 bases. Germline assignment: CDR1 SGHNT and CDR2 YYREEE (reference sequence). Written as DNA, the CDR3 is TGTGCCAGCAAGTTTCAAGGCTCTGGAAACACCATATATTTT. Translation: CASKFQGSGNTIYF.

This clonotype showed up many times. The chain's CDR3 is CASSWSYEQFF. CDR3 sequence (DNA): TGTGCCAGCAGCTGGAGCTATGAGCAGTTCTTC. This rearrangement joins TRBV12-3 or TRBV12-4 to TRBJ2-1; D is uncertain. Trimming left V 6 bases short and J 8 bases short, with 8 bases between. The CDR3 has 11 amino acids.

In this sample, this clonotype turned up many times. The rearrangement uses TRBV29-1 and TRBJ2-5; D unresolved. Germline loops: CDR1 SQVTM, CDR2 ANQGSEA. The V end was cut by 5 bases, the J end by 1 base, with 11 bases between. This CDR3 is built from 13 residues. This CDR3 reads CSVRRTTQETQYF. The CDR3 coding sequence is TGCAGCGTTCGAAGGACCACCCAAGAGACCCAGTACTTC. The whole variable domain, remainder taken from reference TRBV29-1 and TRBJ2-5, is SAVISQKPSRDICQRGTSLTIQCQVDSQVTMMFWYRQQPGQSLTLIATANQGSEATYESGFVIDKFPISRPNLTFSTLTVSNMSPEDSSIYLCSVRRTTQETQYFGPGTRLLVL.

Many counts were recorded for this clonotype. The rearrangement links TRBV11-2 to TRBJ2-7; D gene uncertain. This CDR3 has 13 residues. Trimming shortened V by 1 base and J by 2 bases, and 6 bases separated the two germline ends. CDR1 SGHAT and CDR2 FQNNGV come from the germline V gene. CDR3 residues: CASSLVSTYEQYF. The CDR3 region has the DNA TGTGCCAGCAGCTTAGTCAGTACCTACGAGCAGTACTTC.

This clonotype was recorded at least ten times. CDR3 loop: CASINGRLAANEQFF. The CDR3 DNA sequence: TGTGCCAGCATCAACGGGAGACTAGCGGCCAATGAGCAGTTCTTC. V gene TRBV6-2 or TRBV6-3 combines with J gene TRBJ2-1, with 9 bases matching TRBD2. This CDR3 is 15 amino acids long. Unmatched junction bases numbered 10, after V lost 7 bases and J lost 6 bases. Germline loops: CDR1 MNHEY, CDR2 SVGEGT.

At least ten counts were recorded for this clonotype. This chain links TRBV5-1 with TRBJ1-3; possible D gene TRBD1, 6 bases. The CDR3 sequence is 12 residues long. Germline CDR1 SGHRS, CDR2 YFSETQ. With 4 bases removed from V and 13 bases from J, the gap between germline ends came to 15 bases. CDR3 nucleotides: TGCGCCAGCAGCCTCTCGTCAGGGGTAATATATTTT. Translation gives CASSLSSGVIYF.

At least ten counts were recorded for this clonotype. J is TRBJ2-1 and V is TRBV5-1; 11 bases are shared with TRBD2. The V segment lost 6 bases and the J segment 4 bases; nucleotides outside the gene matches: 3. This CDR3 region has 14 residues. Germline assignment: CDR1 SGHRS and CDR2 YFSETQ. This chain's CDR3 is CASIAGGPYNEQFF. Written as DNA, the CDR3 is TGCGCCAGCATAGCGGGAGGGCCTTACAATGAGCAGTTCTTC. Using reference TRBV5-1 and TRBJ2-1 for the parts outside the CDR3, the full variable domain is KAGVTQTPRYLIKTRGQQVTLSCSPISGHRSVSWYQQTPGQGLQFLFEYFSETQRNKGNFPGRFSGRQFSNSRSEMNVSTLELGDSALYLCASIAGGPYNEQFFGPGTRLTVL.

This clonotype came up many times. The CDR3 spells CASSLTLERISTDTQYF. DNA of the CDR3: TGCGCCAGCAGCCTCACGCTCGAGCGAATTAGCACAGATACGCAGTATTTT. The rearrangement uses TRBV4-3 and TRBJ2-3, with D uncertain. V was trimmed by 4 bases and J by 0 bases, leaving 17 bases between them. Per the germline V gene, CDR1 is LGHNA and CDR2 is YSLEER. The CDR3 totals 17 residues.